The 5 T cell receptor beta chains in this list originate from one sample, sequenced in a study of T cells in narcolepsy. Method: immunoSEQ multiplex PCR; TCRdb's copy keeps in-frame clones and lacks some. The sample lists under 40,000 clones; 83% were seen once. Sequenced: memory (CD45RA-) CD4+ T cells from blood. The receptors stem from a human donor in good health.

This chain uses TRBV19 with TRBJ1-6, with 10 bases fitting TRBD1. There are 15 residues in the CDR3. Trimming at V came to 4 bases and at J to 10 bases, leaving 7 bases not matched to a gene. Per germline, CDR1 LNHDA and CDR2 SQIVND (reference sequence). The CDR3 DNA is TGTGCCAGTAGTAGGTCCGGACAGGGGGAATCACCCCTCCACTTT. Amino acids: CASSRSGQGESPLHF.

This chain uses TRBV6-5 with TRBJ2-5; D is perhaps TRBD2 (6 bases). The germline V and J ends were trimmed by 8 bases and 2 bases, with 15 bases remaining between them. CDR3 size: 14 residues. Per germline, CDR1 MNHEY and CDR2 SVGAGI. DNA of the CDR3: TGTGCCAGCGGAGGGTCGGGGGAGCAAGAGACCCAGTACTTC. It encodes CASGGSGEQETQYF.

CDR3 coding DNA: TGTGCCAGCAGCTCCCCCAGGACTAGCGGGGGGAAGACAGATACGCAGTATTTT. Translating gives CASSSPRTSGGKTDTQYF. The chain uses TRBV7-2 and TRBJ2-3, with TRBD2 matching 14 bases. This CDR3 contains 18 residues. The junction had 9 bases not matched to a gene; V was cut back by 4 bases and J by 3 bases. Germline loops: CDR1 SGHTA, CDR2 FQGNSA.

This clone occurred once. This rearrangement joins TRBV7-8 to TRBJ1-2; TRBD1 might be the D (6 bases). CDR1 SGHVS and CDR2 FQNEAQ come from the germline V gene. The CDR3 length is 13 residues. Trimming shortened V by 5 bases and J by 8 bases, and 15 bases separated the two germline ends. CDR3 coding DNA: TGTGCCAGCAGCATTACAGGGCACTGGGGCTACACCTTC. Residues: CASSITGHWGYTF.

This sequence joins TRBV4-3 and TRBJ1-6; no firm D call. The CDR3 is 18 residues long. Trimming removed 4 bases from V and 0 bases from J, with 16 bases in between. CDR1 LGHNA and CDR2 YSLEER come from the germline V gene. The CDR3 DNA reads as TGCGCCAGCAGCCTCTCCAGCCCCGGCAGCTCCTATAATTCACCCCTCCACTTT. Residues: CASSLSSPGSSYNSPLHF.